This T cell receptor (beta chain) appears in the sequencing data of a study of blood T cells in healthy people across ages. Germline CDR1 SGHTA, CDR2 FQGNSA. Trimming removed 2 bases at V and 4 bases at J, with 17 bases between. This CDR3 is 17 amino acids long. Isolation of PBMCs gave at least 7 million cells per sample. Combining a sample-barcoded 5' primer with a J-beta primer mix, a second PCR ran for roughly 7 to 12 cycles. TCRdb passed the 5' RACE reads through MiXCR, listing each CDR3 protein once. The sample consists of roughly 680,000 distinct CDR3 sequences, 49% of them appearing once. The chain employs TRBV7-2 and TRBJ2-2; no definite D call. The sample was blood. This TCR came from a woman aged 60-70 years in good health. DNA of the CDR3: TGTGCCAGCAGCTTATTCCGTGTAGGTTCGTCCACCGGGGAGCTGTTTTTT. The encoded protein is CASSLFRVGSSTGELFF.